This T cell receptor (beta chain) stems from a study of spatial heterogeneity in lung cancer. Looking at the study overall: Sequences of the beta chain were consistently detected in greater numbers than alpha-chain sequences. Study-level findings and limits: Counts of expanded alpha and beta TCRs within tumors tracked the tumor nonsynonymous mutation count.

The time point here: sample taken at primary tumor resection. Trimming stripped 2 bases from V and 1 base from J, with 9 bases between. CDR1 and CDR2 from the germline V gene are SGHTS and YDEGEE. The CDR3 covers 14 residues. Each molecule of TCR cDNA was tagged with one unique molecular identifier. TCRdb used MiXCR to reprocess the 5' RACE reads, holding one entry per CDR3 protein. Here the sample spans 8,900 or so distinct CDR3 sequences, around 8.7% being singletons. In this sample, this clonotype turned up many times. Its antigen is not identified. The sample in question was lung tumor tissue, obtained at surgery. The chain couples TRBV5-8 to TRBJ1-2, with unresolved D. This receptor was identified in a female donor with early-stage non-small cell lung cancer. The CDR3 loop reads CASSLIIFNYGYTF. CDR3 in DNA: TGTGCCAGCAGCTTAATCATATTTAACTATGGCTACACCTTC.